The T cell receptor beta chain under discussion was sequenced for a study of cytomegalovirus exposure and HLA in healthy donors. Study-level findings and limits: The authors listed 164 TCR beta chains as cytomegalovirus-associated. CMV antigen specificity of a few CMV-associated chains was confirmed in vitro. The TCR clusters that emerged in the first cohort tended, a later analysis found, to co-occur in the 110 or so validation repertoires.

Sequenced by immunoSEQ multiplex PCR; TCRdb stores in-frame clones only, minus some. The data show approximately 170,000 clones, more than 80% seen once. With 2 bases removed from V and 7 bases from J, the gap between germline ends came to 15 bases. The CDR3 spans 15 residues. Germline CDR1 and CDR2: MNHEY and SMNVEV (reference sequence). In this sample, this clone turned up once. Its matching antigen is unknown. This chain connects TRBV27 to TRBJ2-1; possible D gene TRBD1, 8 bases. The sequencing sample was made of PBMCs. The TCR comes from a young woman in good health and CMV-seropositive. CDR3 in DNA: TGTGCCAGCAGTTTAAGGACAGGGAGGGGTAATGAGCAGTTCTTC. Translation gives CASSLRTGRGNEQFF.